This T cell receptor (beta chain) derives from a study of shared clonotypes between healthy human individuals. The method was immunoSEQ multiplex PCR; TCRdb's version includes in-frame clones alone and lacks a portion of them. The table shows roughly 2,300,000 clones, with roughly 92% occurring only once. Into CD45RA+ naive and CD45RA-negative memory subsets, the CD4+ cells were split. The specimen was naive CD4+ T cells from PBMCs. Subset noted: CD45RA+ positively selected. The TCR comes from a man between 18 and 35 years old in good health. Some clones in this sample may be carry-over from other donors' samples.

The CDR3 region is CASSYLAVFSYEQYF. CDR3 bases: TGTGCCAGCAGTTACCTTGCGGTGTTCTCCTACGAGCAGTACTTC. The chain is built from TRBV6-5 and TRBJ2-7; no definite D call. Trimming shortened V by 2 bases and J by 0 bases, and 11 bases separated the two germline ends. The CDR3 sequence is 15 residues long. CDR1 is MNHEY, CDR2 SVGAGI, per germline.